The next 16 T cell receptor beta chains were all read from a single sample in a study of CD8+CD57+ T cells in acquired aplastic anemia. The use of genomic DNA as template underpinned the TCR beta VDJ and CDR3 profiling. TCRdb reprocessed the reads with MiXCR, giving one entry per CDR3 protein. The sample lists fewer than 200,000 distinct CDR3 sequences, 65% to 75% occurring once. Before being chosen for sequencing, patients had shown CD8+CD57+ cell expansion by flow cytometry. Input material: sorted CD4+, CD8+, or CD8+CD57+ T cells (not recorded which) from PBMCs. These TCRs come from a human donor with aplastic anemia.

The chain combines TRBV6-4 with TRBJ2-3, with 7 bases that match TRBD2. Germline V lookup: CDR1 MRHNA, CDR2 SNTAGT. The J segment lost 4 bases and the V segment lost 0 bases, leaving 4 bases of the junction unmatched. The CDR3 sequence is 15 residues long. The CDR3 reads CASSDSGSGADTQYF. The CDR3 DNA is TGTGCCAGCAGTGACTCGGGGAGCGGGGCAGATACGCAGTATTTT.

This chain links TRBV7-2 with TRBJ1-5; possibly TRBD1 for D (5 bases). Germline loops: CDR1 SGHTA, CDR2 FQGNSA. The ends were cut back, 5 bases at V and 3 bases at J, with 14 bases in the middle. The length of the CDR3 is 15 residues. The CDR3 DNA is TGTGCCAGCAGCGGCAGTTCGGGGCTCAATCAGCCCCAGCATTTT. Protein sequence: CASSGSSGLNQPQHF.

The chain joins TRBV25-1 to TRBJ2-7; the D is unclear. The CDR3 contains 12 residues. In germline, CDR1 is MGHDK, CDR2 SYGVNS. The V end was cut by 3 bases, the J end by 3 bases, with 6 bases between. CDR3 DNA: TGTGCCAGCAGTGATGCTTTCTACGAGCAGTACTTC. Translating it yields CASSDAFYEQYF.

The chain has TRBV19 and TRBJ2-1; TRBD1 agrees at 9 bases. V lost 5 bases, J lost 7 bases, and 12 bases stayed unmatched. CDR1 and CDR2 from the germline V gene are LNHDA and SQIVND (reference sequence). The CDR3 consists of 16 residues. CDR3 residues: CASSLRTGENRNEQFF. The CDR3 coding sequence is TGTGCCAGTAGTCTTCGGACAGGGGAAAATAGGAATGAGCAGTTCTTC.

The rearrangement uses TRBV6-5 and TRBJ1-6; D is ambiguous. Trimming removed 7 bases from V and 0 bases from J, with 13 bases in between. The CDR3 length is 16 residues. The germline CDR1 and CDR2 sequences are MNHEY and SVGAGI. The DNA for the CDR3 is TGTGCCAGCACCCCTGTAAGGAGCTCCTATAATTCACCCCTCCACTTT. Amino acids: CASTPVRSSYNSPLHF.

This chain connects TRBV9 to TRBJ1-1; D perhaps matches TRBD1 (5 bases). From germline, CDR1 is SGDLS and CDR2 YYNGEE. The CDR3 is made up of 15 amino acids. V was pared by 5 bases and J by 1 base, with 15 bases between. CDR3 protein: CASRDSPGSNTEAFF. In DNA form, the CDR3 reads TGTGCCAGCAGAGATAGTCCAGGGTCGAACACTGAAGCTTTCTTT.

CDR3: CASSARTGGDSPLHF. The DNA for the CDR3 is TGCGCCAGCAGCGCGCGGACAGGCGGCGATTCACCCCTCCACTTT. The rearrangement joins TRBV5-1 to TRBJ1-6; 7 bases align to TRBD1. V was pared by 4 bases and J by 8 bases, with 9 bases of the junction left unmatched. The CDR3 length is 15 residues. Germline lookup yields CDR1 SGHRS and CDR2 YFSETQ.

The chain uses TRBV15 and TRBJ2-1; tentatively, D is TRBD1 or TRBD2 (5 bases each). The CDR3 loop spans 18 amino acids. Germline values: CDR1 LNHNV, CDR2 YYDKDF (reference sequence). The V gene lost 0 bases and the J gene lost 2 bases, with 17 bases spanning the gap. The CDR3 sequence is CATSREVPGTYTYNEQFF. The CDR3, as DNA: TGTGCCACCAGCAGAGAAGTCCCAGGGACCTATACCTACAATGAGCAGTTCTTC.

This clonotype was recorded at least ten times. CDR3 sequence (DNA): TGCAGCGTTGGTCTCGCAGGGGGCCTTTCTGAAGCTTTCTTT. This encodes CSVGLAGGLSEAFF. This rearrangement joins TRBV29-1 to TRBJ1-1; the match to TRBD1 covers 8 bases. Germline V gene data show CDR1 as SQVTM and CDR2 as ANQGSEA. CDR3 length: 14 residues. Trimming removed 4 bases from V and 6 bases from J; junction bases left unmatched: 10.

V usage is TRBV7-9 and J usage is TRBJ2-1; tentative D call: TRBD1 (6 bases). CDR3 length equals 13 residues. Per the germline V gene, CDR1 is SEHNR and CDR2 is FQNEAQ (reference sequence). The V gene lost 2 bases and the J gene lost 9 bases, with 11 bases spanning the gap. The CDR3 loop reads CASSLSGASEQFF. In DNA form, the CDR3 reads TGTGCCAGCAGCTTATCAGGGGCGAGTGAGCAGTTCTTC.

This clonotype has only a few counts. The genes are TRBV25-1 and TRBJ1-6; no reliable D call. V lost 5 bases to trimming and J lost 7 bases, with 12 bases between them. The CDR3 covers 14 residues. Per the germline V gene, CDR1 is MGHDK and CDR2 is SYGVNS. CDR3 loop: CASSYGSWNSPLHF. CDR3 bases: TGTGCCAGCAGTTATGGGAGTTGGAATTCACCCCTCCACTTT.

This clonotype came up a few times. The chain uses TRBV10-3 and TRBJ2-5; tentatively, D is TRBD2 (5 bases). This CDR3 spans 14 amino acids. V gave up 3 bases and J gave up 5 bases, with 13 bases separating them. Germline V gene data show CDR1 as ENHRY and CDR2 as SYGVKD. CDR3 in amino acids: CAISEPGPGETQYF. DNA of the CDR3: TGTGCCATCAGTGAACCGGGCCCGGGGGAGACCCAGTACTTC.

J is TRBJ1-1 and V is TRBV7-8, with no clear D. Trimming left V 2 bases short and J 5 bases short, with 12 bases between. In germline, CDR1 is SGHVS, CDR2 FQNEAQ. The length of the CDR3 is 14 residues. The chain's CDR3 is CASSLNRVRTEAFF. The CDR3 coding sequence is TGTGCCAGCAGCTTAAACAGAGTGAGGACTGAAGCTTTCTTT.

This clonotype was seen more than once but under ten times. The chain employs TRBV6-4 and TRBJ2-3, with D perhaps matching TRBD2 (7 bases). Trimming took off 4 bases at V and 4 bases at J, with 12 bases between the two ends. The CDR3 length is 14 residues. The germline CDR1 and CDR2 sequences are MRHNA and SNTAGT. The DNA for the CDR3 is TGTGCCAGCAGTGGGACGGGGGGCGCAGATACGCAGTATTTT. This gives the protein CASSGTGGADTQYF.

As for this clonotype: At one end, the junction sequence differs from germline, possibly due to a read error. The CDR3 protein is CATSRARIGTGALDPSYEQYF. The CDR3 DNA reads TGTGCCACCAGCAGAGCTAGGATCGGGACAGGGGCCCTTGACCCTTCCTACGAACAGTACTTC. The V and J genes are TRBV15 and TRBJ2-7; 10 nucleotides line up with TRBD1. The CDR3 is 21 amino acids. The germline CDR1 and CDR2 sequences are LNHNV and YYDKDF (reference sequence).

On this clonotype itself: Lacking the conserved final phenylalanine or tryptophan, this CDR3 likely reflects a read error. This chain links TRBV19 with TRBJ2-7; D is tentatively TRBD1 or TRBD2 (6 bases each). Germline CDR1 LNHDA, CDR2 SQIVND (reference sequence). Deletions cut 10 bases from V and 7 bases from J, with 20 bases between. This CDR3 contains 13 residues. CDR3 loop: CATEGGPLREQYS. CDR3 DNA sequence: TGTGCCACCGAAGGGGGGCCCTTACGAGAGCAGTACTCC.